This T cell receptor (beta chain) originates from a study of T cells in tuberculosis. Study-level points and caveats: A GMM-specific repertoire classifier reached just under 90% accuracy, AUROC 0.90.

Comments on this clone: Its antigen is as yet unknown.

The CDR3 is made up of 12 amino acids. V dropped 4 bases and J dropped 6; count of bases not matched to a gene: 4. Per germline, CDR1 SGHKS and CDR2 YYEKEE (reference sequence). Using immunoSEQ multiplex PCR, the repertoire was profiled, and TCRdb retains in-frame clones only, with some absent. Counted here are around 26,000 clones, nearly 97% occurring once; the ten biggest clones make up almost 9.5%. Sequenced sample: PBMCs. The clonotype was recovered from a donor aged 5-35 years with latent tuberculosis or without tuberculosis infection. The chain joins TRBV5-5 to TRBJ2-7; TRBD2 matches at 7 bases. CDR3 bases: TGTGCCAGCAGCGGGAGGGAAGCCGAGCAGTACGTC. This gives the protein CASSGREAEQYV.